The text below deals with one TCR beta chain. The record originates from a study of cytomegalovirus exposure and HLA in healthy donors. Looking at the study overall: Inside one of the first data releases sat some 85 million unique TCRs taken from HLA-typed donors.

This PCR relied on a set of 60 Vbeta primers and 13 Jbeta primers. Measured with immunoSEQ multiplex PCR; TCRdb has only the in-frame clones, and not every one. The sample totals some 130,000 clones. Sequenced sample: PBMCs. This receptor was obtained from a young man in good health and CMV-seronegative.

The CDR3 DNA reads TGCAGCGTTGAGGGTGCGGGTCGTTCACCCCTCCACTTT. Protein: CSVEGAGRSPLHF. This sequence joins TRBV29-1 and TRBJ1-6; D unclear. Germline V gene data show CDR1 as SQVTM and CDR2 as ANQGSEA. The CDR3 sequence is 13 residues long. V was pared by 3 bases and J by 9 bases, with 12 bases between. The full variable domain, its missing parts supplied by reference TRBV29-1 and TRBJ1-6, is SAVISQKPSRDICQRGTSLTIQCQVDSQVTMMFWYRQQPGQSLTLIATANQGSEATYESGFVIDKFPISRPNLTFSTLTVSNMSPEDSSIYLCSVEGAGRSPLHFGNGTRLTVT.